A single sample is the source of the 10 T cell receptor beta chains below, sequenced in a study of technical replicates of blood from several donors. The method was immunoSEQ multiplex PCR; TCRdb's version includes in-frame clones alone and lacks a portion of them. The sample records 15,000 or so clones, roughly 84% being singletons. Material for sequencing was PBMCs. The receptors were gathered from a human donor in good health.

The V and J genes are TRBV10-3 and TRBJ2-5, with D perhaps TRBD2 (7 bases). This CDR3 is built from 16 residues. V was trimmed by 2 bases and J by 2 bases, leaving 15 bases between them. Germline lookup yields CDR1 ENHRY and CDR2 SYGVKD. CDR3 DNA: TGTGCCATCAGTGAGAAGGGGGGGGGCGAACAAGAGACCCAGTACTTC. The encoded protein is CAISEKGGGEQETQYF.

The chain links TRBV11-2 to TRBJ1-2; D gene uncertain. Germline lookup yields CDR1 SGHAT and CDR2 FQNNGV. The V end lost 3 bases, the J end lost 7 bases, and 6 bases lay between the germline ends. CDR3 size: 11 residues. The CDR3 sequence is CASSFRSGYTF. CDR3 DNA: TGTGCCAGCAGCTTTCGGAGTGGCTACACCTTC.

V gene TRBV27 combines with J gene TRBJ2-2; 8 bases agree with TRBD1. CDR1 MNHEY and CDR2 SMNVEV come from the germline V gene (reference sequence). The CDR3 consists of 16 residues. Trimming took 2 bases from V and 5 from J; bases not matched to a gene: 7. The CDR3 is CASSLSPQGATGELFF. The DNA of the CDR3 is TGTGCCAGCAGTTTAAGCCCGCAGGGGGCTACCGGGGAGCTGTTTTTT.

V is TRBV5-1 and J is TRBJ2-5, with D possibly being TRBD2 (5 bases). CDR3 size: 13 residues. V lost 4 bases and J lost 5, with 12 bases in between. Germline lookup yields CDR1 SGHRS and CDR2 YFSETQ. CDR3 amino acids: CASSTDWTETQYF. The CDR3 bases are TGCGCCAGCAGCACGGACTGGACGGAGACCCAGTACTTC.

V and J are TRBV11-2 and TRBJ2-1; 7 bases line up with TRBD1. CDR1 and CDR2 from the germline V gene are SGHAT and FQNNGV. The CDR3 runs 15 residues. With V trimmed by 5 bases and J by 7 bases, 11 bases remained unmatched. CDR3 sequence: CASSPRTGTGNEQFF. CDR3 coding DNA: TGTGCCAGCAGCCCCCGGACAGGTACGGGGAATGAGCAGTTCTTC.

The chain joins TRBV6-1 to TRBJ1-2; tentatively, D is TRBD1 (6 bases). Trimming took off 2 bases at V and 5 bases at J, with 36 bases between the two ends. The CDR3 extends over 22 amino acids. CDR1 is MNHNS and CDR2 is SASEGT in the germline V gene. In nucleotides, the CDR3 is TGTGCCAGCAGTGAAAGGCGGGGGCTTAAACCCTCAAGGTTTATCCTATATTATGGCTACACCTTC. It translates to CASSERRGLKPSRFILYYGYTF.

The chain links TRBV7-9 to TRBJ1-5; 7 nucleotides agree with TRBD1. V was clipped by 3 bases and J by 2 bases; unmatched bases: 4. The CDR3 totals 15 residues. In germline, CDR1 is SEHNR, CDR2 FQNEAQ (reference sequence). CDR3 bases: TGTGCCAGCAGCTTTACAGGGGTGGGCAATCAGCCCCAGCATTTT. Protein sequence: CASSFTGVGNQPQHF.

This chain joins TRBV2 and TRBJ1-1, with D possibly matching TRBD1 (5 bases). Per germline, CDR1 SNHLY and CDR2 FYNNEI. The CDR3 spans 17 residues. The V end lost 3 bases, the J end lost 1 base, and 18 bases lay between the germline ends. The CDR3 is CASSDFRAGIENTEAFF. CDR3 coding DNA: TGTGCCAGCAGTGACTTCAGGGCCGGAATTGAGAACACTGAAGCTTTCTTT.

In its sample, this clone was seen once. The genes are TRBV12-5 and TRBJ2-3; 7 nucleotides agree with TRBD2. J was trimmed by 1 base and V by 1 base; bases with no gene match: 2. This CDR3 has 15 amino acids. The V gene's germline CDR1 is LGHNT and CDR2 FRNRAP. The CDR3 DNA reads TGTGCTAGTGGTTTGGGTACTAGCGGCACAGATACGCAGTATTTT. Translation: CASGLGTSGTDTQYF.

The CDR3 sequence: CASSGGLNGEKLFF. Here the CDR3 DNA reads TGTGCCAGCAGCGGGGGACTCAATGGAGAAAAACTGTTTTTT. This chain joins TRBV9 and TRBJ1-4, with a tentative D call TRBD1 (5 bases). Germline V gene sequence: CDR1 SGDLS, CDR2 YYNGEE. V was pared by 3 bases and J by 8 bases, with 14 bases between. The CDR3 is made up of 14 amino acids.